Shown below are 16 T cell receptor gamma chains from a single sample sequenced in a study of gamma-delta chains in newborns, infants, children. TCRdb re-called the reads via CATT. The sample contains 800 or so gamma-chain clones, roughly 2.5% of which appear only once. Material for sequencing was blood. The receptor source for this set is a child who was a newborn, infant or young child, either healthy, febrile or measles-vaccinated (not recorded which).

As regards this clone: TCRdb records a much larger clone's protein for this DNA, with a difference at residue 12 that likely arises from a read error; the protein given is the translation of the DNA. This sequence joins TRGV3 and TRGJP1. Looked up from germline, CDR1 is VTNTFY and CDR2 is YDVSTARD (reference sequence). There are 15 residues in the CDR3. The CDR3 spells CATWDRRVTGWSKIF. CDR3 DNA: TGTGCCACCTGGGACAGGCGGGTTACTGGTTGGTCCAAGATATTT.

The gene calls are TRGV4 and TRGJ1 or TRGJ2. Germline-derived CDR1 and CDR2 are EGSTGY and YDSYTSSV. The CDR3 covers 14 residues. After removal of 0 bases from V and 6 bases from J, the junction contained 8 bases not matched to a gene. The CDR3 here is CATWDGLQVYKKLF. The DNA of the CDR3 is TGTGCCACCTGGGATGGGCTCCAGGTTTATAAGAAACTCTTT.

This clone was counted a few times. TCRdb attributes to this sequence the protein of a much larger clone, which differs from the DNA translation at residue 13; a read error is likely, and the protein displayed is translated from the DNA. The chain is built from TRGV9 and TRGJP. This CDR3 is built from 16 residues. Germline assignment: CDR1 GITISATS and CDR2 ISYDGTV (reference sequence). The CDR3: CALWEVLELGKKTKVF. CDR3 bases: TGTGCCTTGTGGGAGGTGCTGGAGTTGGGCAAAAAAACCAAGGTATTT.

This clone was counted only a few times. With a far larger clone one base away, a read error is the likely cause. CDR3 DNA: TGTGCCACCCGGGATAAAGATTATAAGAAACTCTTT. It is translated as CATRDKDYKKLF. The chain links TRGV8 to TRGJ1 or TRGJ2. The CDR3 totals 12 residues. In germline, CDR1 is VENAVY, CDR2 YDSYNSRV.

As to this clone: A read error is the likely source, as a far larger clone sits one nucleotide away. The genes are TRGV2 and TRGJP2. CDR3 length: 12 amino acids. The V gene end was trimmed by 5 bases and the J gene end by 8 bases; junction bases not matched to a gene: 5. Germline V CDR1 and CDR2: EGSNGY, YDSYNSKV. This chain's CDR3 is CATWVRDWIKTF. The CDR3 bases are TGTGCCACCTGGGTACGCGATTGGATCAAGACGTTT.

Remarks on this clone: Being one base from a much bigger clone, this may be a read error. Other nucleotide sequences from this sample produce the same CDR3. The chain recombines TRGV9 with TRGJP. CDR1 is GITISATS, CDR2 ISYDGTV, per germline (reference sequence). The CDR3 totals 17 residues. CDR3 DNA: TGTGCCTTGTGGGAGGCCCAGCAAGAGTTGGGCAAAAAAATCAAGGTGTTT. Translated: CALWEAQQELGKKIKVF.

The CDR3 loop is CATWDKGYKKLF. The CDR3 region has the DNA TGTGCCACCTGGGATAAGGGGTATAAGAAACTCTTT. The gene calls are TRGV8 and TRGJ1 or TRGJ2. The CDR3 consists of 12 residues. Germline assignment: CDR1 VENAVY and CDR2 YDSYNSRV. V trimming: 2 bases; J trimming: 7 bases; junction bases outside the gene matches: 5.

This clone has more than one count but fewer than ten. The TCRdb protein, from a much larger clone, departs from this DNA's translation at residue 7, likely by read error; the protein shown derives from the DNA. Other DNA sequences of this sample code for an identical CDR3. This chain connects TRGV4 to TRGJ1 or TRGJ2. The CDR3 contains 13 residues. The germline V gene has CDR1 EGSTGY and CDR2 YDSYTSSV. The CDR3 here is CATWDPAYYKKLF. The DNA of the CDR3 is TGCGCCACCTGGGACCCAGCTTATTATAAGAAACTCTTT.

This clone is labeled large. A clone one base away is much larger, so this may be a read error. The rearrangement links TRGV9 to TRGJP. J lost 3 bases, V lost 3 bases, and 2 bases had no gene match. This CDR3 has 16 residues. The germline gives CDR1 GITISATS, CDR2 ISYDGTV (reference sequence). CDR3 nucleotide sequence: TGTGCCTTGTGGGAGATGCAAGAGTTGGGCAAAAAAATCAAGGTATTT. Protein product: CALWEMQELGKKIKVF.

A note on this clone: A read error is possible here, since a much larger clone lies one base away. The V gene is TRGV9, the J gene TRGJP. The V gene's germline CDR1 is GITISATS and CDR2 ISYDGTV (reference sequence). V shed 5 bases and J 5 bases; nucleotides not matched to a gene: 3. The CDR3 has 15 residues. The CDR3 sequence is CALWGEELGKKIKVF. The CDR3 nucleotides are TGTGCCTTGTGGGGGGAAGAGTTGGGCAAAAAAATCAAGGTATTT.

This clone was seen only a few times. The DNA of the CDR3 is TGTGCCACCTGGGATCCCCATGGTGTGGACAAGAAACTCTTT. Protein product: CATWDPHGVDKKLF. This rearrangement joins TRGV4 to TRGJ1 or TRGJ2. Trimming took 3 bases from V and 10 from J; bases not matched to a gene: 15. Germline V gene lookup returns CDR1 EGSTGY and CDR2 YDSYTSSV. CDR3 size: 14 residues.

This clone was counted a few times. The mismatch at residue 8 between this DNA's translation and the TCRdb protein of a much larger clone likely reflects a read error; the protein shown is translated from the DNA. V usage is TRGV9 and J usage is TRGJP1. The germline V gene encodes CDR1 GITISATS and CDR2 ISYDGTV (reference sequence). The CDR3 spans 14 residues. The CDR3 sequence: CALWDYTAGWFKIF. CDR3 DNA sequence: TGTGCCTTGTGGGATTATACCGCTGGTTGGTTCAAGATATTT.

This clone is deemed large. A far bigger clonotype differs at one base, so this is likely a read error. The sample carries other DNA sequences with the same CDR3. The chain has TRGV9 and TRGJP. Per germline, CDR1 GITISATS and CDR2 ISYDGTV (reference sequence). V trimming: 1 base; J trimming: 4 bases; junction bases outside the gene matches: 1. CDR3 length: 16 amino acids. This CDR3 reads CALWEVQELGKKIKVF. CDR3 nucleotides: TGTGCCTTGTGGGAGGTCCAAGAGTTGGGCAAAAAAATCAAGGTATTT.

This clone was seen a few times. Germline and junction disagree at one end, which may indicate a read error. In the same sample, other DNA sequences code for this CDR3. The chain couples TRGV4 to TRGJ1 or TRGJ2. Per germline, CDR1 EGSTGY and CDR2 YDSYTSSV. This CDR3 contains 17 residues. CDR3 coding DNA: TGTGCTACCTGGGGTGGGCCGTTGTGGAGGGCTTATTATAAGAAACTCTTT. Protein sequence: CATWGGPLWRAYYKKLF.

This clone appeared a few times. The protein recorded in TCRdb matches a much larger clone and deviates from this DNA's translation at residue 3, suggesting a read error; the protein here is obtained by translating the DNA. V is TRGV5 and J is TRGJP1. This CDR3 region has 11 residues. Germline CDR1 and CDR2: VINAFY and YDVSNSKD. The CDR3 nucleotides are TGTGCCATCTGGGACAGAGGGTTCAAGATATTT. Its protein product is CAIWDRGFKIF.

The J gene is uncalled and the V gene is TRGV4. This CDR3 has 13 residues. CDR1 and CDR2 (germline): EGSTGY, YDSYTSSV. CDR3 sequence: CATWESQYNNKLF. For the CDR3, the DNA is TGTGCCACCTGGGAGTCCCAGTATAATAACAAACTATTT.